This T cell receptor (beta chain) was sequenced in a study of blood T cell repertoires in COVID-19. Sequencing was performed with immunoSEQ multiplex PCR; in TCRdb, only in-frame clones are kept and a portion is missing. The sample has over 25,000 clones; about 89% are singletons. CDR3 length equals 13 residues. Germline assignment: CDR1 SGHNT and CDR2 YENEEA. Trimming cost V 5 bases and J 3 bases; bases outside gene matches: 4. The receptor was derived from a man aged 55-75 years with acute or convalescent COVID-19. The rearrangement links TRBV11-3 to TRBJ2-7; 7 bases agree with TRBD1. Sequencing was performed on peripheral blood. The CDR3 DNA reads as TGTGCCAGCAGCCGGGACAGAAACTACGAGCAGTACGTC. It encodes CASSRDRNYEQYV.